This passage covers 19 T cell receptor beta chains from one sample sequenced in a study of response to subunit inactivated influenza vaccine (dated by TCRdb to the late 2010s). Library generation was performed with RT-PCR. Sequencer: Illumina HiSeq 2500. TCRdb's own reprocessing of the public reads used fastp at Q25 and MiXCR and kept productive beta chains. Merged by CDR3 protein, the rows form single entries marked with the most common genes and DNA. This sample gives a few hundred thousand distinct CDR3 sequences in total; 12% of them show up just once. The ten largest clones represent more than 7% of the sample. The sequencing used non-naive T cells sorted from PBMCs, collected 14 to 15 days before vaccination. The label giving this sample's cell subset or site can be read as: memory T cell fraction. The receptors were gathered from a man in his fifties who received an inactivated influenza vaccine. Donor details come from another sample of the same person, matched by shared clones.

This clonotype was observed at least ten times. The V gene is TRBV27, the J gene TRBJ2-7; D not resolved. Trimming removed 5 bases at V and 6 bases at J, with 17 bases between. Germline lookup yields CDR1 MNHEY and CDR2 SMNVEV (reference sequence). This CDR3 region has 14 residues. In nucleotides, the CDR3 is TGTGCCAGCAGTCCGGTGGGGATTCTATCCGAGCAGTACTTC. This translates into CASSPVGILSEQYF.

This chain uses TRBV7-2 with TRBJ2-1; 7 positions agree with TRBD2. This CDR3 spans 14 amino acids. Trimming removed 7 bases from V and 0 bases from J; junction bases left unmatched: 3. CDR1 SGHTA and CDR2 FQGNSA come from the germline V gene. In DNA form, the CDR3 reads TGTGCCAGCAAGCGGGGAAGCTCCTACAATGAGCAGTTCTTC. Translation gives CASKRGSSYNEQFF.

This clonotype was counted ten times or more. The CDR3 region is CSVRDSLKGGYGYTF. Written as DNA, the CDR3 is TGCAGCGTTCGGGACAGTCTAAAAGGCGGCTATGGCTACACCTTC. The chain links TRBV29-1 to TRBJ1-2; TRBD1 agrees at 7 bases. The germline V gene encodes CDR1 SQVTM and CDR2 ANQGSEA. The CDR3 totals 15 residues. Germline trimming cut 5 bases from V and 4 bases from J; bases unmatched to any gene: 13.

The J gene is TRBJ1-5, the V gene TRBV10-3; tentatively, D is TRBD1 (6 bases). The germline V and J ends were trimmed by 6 bases and 3 bases, with 9 bases remaining between them. Germline CDR1 and CDR2: ENHRY and SYGVKD. This CDR3 comprises 13 residues. CDR3 loop: CAISGQLNQPQHF. The CDR3, as DNA: TGTGCCATCAGCGGACAGCTCAATCAGCCCCAGCATTTT.

This clonotype was seen a few times. The chain combines TRBV5-4 with TRBJ2-1; either TRBD1 or TRBD2 may fit D (5 bases each). CDR1 and CDR2 from the germline V gene are SGHNT and YYREEE (reference sequence). The V end lost 2 bases, the J end lost 6 bases, and 21 bases lay between the germline ends. The CDR3 contains 17 residues. The CDR3, as DNA: TGTGCCAGCAGCTTCGACAGAGGGTCTTCAACGGGCAATGAGCAGTTCTTC. Amino acids: CASSFDRGSSTGNEQFF.

The sample holds many counts of this clonotype. This sequence joins TRBV6-2 or TRBV6-3 and TRBJ1-1; D possibly corresponds to TRBD1 (5 bases). Germline CDR1 MNHEY, CDR2 SVGEGT. Trimming shortened V by 4 bases and J by 2 bases, and 14 bases separated the two germline ends. The CDR3 sequence is 15 residues long. The CDR3 reads CASSSRGKRNTEAFF. The CDR3, as DNA: TGTGCCAGCAGTTCCCGGGGGAAGAGAAACACTGAAGCTTTCTTT.

At least ten counts were recorded for this clonotype. The gene calls are TRBV10-3 and TRBJ2-7, with D perhaps TRBD1 (5 bases). V was clipped by 0 bases and J by 4 bases, with 7 bases between them. Germline CDR1 ENHRY, CDR2 SYGVKD. CDR3 size: 13 residues. In nucleotides, the CDR3 is TGTGCCATCAGTGAGTCGAAGGGGTACGAGCAGTACTTC. Residues: CAISESKGYEQYF.

CDR3 sequence reads: CASSPYDRGGTPSTDTQYF. CDR3 bases: TGTGCCAGCAGTCCCTATGACAGGGGGGGTACTCCTAGCACAGATACGCAGTATTTT. The rearrangement joins TRBV27 to TRBJ2-3, with 9 bases lining up with TRBD1. The CDR3 covers 19 residues. V lost 5 bases and J lost 0; bases outside the gene matches: 15. The germline CDR1 and CDR2 sequences are MNHEY and SMNVEV (reference sequence).

The gene calls are TRBV30 and TRBJ2-1; D is possibly TRBD1 (5 bases). The V gene lost 0 bases and the J gene lost 7 bases, with 13 bases spanning the gap. CDR3 length: 14 amino acids. Germline assignment: CDR1 GTSNPN and CDR2 SVGIG (reference sequence). In DNA, the CDR3 is TGTGCCTGGAGTGTAGGGCAGGGTAGGAATGAGCAGTTCTTC. It yields the protein CAWSVGQGRNEQFF. Based on the CDR3 plus reference TRBV30 and TRBJ2-1, the full variable domain is SQTIHQWPATLVQPVGSPLSLECTVEGTSNPNLYWYRQAAGRGLQLLFYSVGIGQISSEVPQNLSASRPQDRQFILSSKKLLLSDSGFYLCAWSVGQGRNEQFFGPGTRLTVL.

The sample holds a few counts of this clonotype. The chain employs TRBV7-2 and TRBJ1-1; TRBD1 aligns across 8 bases. The CDR3 length is 17 residues. V lost 5 bases, J lost 4 bases, and 15 bases stayed unmatched. Germline V gene sequence: CDR1 SGHTA, CDR2 FQGNSA. In DNA, the CDR3 is TGTGCCAGCAGCCACTTTTTAGGGACAGGACAAAGCACTGAAGCTTTCTTT. Translating gives CASSHFLGTGQSTEAFF.

The V and J genes are TRBV28 and TRBJ2-7; D possibly matches TRBD1 or TRBD2 (5 bases each). The CDR3 extends over 13 amino acids. V was pared by 8 bases and J by 5 bases, with 16 bases between. CDR1 and CDR2 from the germline V gene are MDHEN and SYDVKM. The CDR3 bases are TGTGCCAGCGCCCTGAGGGGCCCGGACGAGCAGTACTTC. Its protein is CASALRGPDEQYF. The entire variable domain, with the rest obtained from reference TRBV28 and TRBJ2-7, is as follows: DVKVTQSSRYLVKRTGEKVFLECVQDMDHENMFWYRQDPGLGLRLIYFSYDVKMKEKGDIPEGYSVSREKKERFSLILESASTNQTSMYLCASALRGPDEQYFGPGTRLTVT.

In this sample, this clonotype turned up a few times. The J gene is TRBJ2-1, the V gene TRBV7-3, with 9 positions matching TRBD2. The CDR3 length is 17 residues. Trimming took 9 bases from V and 0 from J; bases not matched to a gene: 12. Germline V CDR1 and CDR2: SGHTA, FQGTGA. This CDR3 reads CARPNKTSGGSYNEQFF. As DNA, the CDR3 is TGTGCCAGGCCCAATAAGACTAGCGGAGGCTCCTACAATGAGCAGTTCTTC.

There are a few counts of this clonotype. The chain links TRBV30 to TRBJ1-2; TRBD1 agrees at 7 bases. CDR3 length: 11 residues. Germline CDR1 GTSNPN, CDR2 SVGIG (reference sequence). J gave up 13 bases and V 3 bases, and 8 bases lay outside the gene matches. The CDR3 sequence: CAWRSNRGGTF. As DNA, the CDR3 is TGTGCCTGGAGATCGAACAGGGGAGGCACCTTC.

This clonotype was counted ten times or more. V and J are TRBV6-2 or TRBV6-3 and TRBJ2-1; 7 positions match TRBD2. Germline V gives CDR1 MNHEY, CDR2 SVGEGT. The CDR3 runs 16 residues. V was pared by 7 bases and J by 4 bases, with 13 bases of the junction left unmatched. The CDR3 loop is CASMAIGTTIYNEQFF. CDR3 nucleotides: TGTGCCAGCATGGCCATAGGGACTACTATATACAATGAGCAGTTCTTC.

The chain carries TRBV12-3 or TRBV12-4 and TRBJ1-3; D is possibly TRBD1 (5 bases). The CDR3 has 15 residues. V was cut by 3 bases and J by 2 bases, with 11 bases left in between. CDR3 sequence reads: CASSFPSGTGNTIYF. Written as DNA, the CDR3 is TGTGCCAGCAGTTTCCCTTCAGGGACTGGAAACACCATATATTTT.

This clonotype occurred a few times. J is TRBJ2-3 and V is TRBV20-1, with D perhaps matching TRBD2 (6 bases). V shed 6 bases and J shed 3 bases, with 16 bases lying between them. The germline V gene encodes CDR1 DFQATT and CDR2 SNEGSKA (reference sequence). CDR3 length: 14 residues. The CDR3 DNA reads as TGCAGTGCATCAGCGGGCTCCGAGACAGATACGCAGTATTTT. This codes for CSASAGSETDTQYF.

This clonotype was seen a handful of times. This chain uses TRBV4-2 with TRBJ2-7; no clear D gene. Deletions cut 0 bases from V and 3 bases from J, with 15 bases between. The CDR3 has 16 residues. Germline CDR1 reads LGHNA; CDR2 reads YNFKEQ. DNA of the CDR3: TGTGCCAGCAGCCAAGAGAGGACGGCGGCGAGCTACGAGCAGTACTTC. Protein sequence: CASSQERTAASYEQYF.

The V and J genes are TRBV6-1 and TRBJ2-7; no clear D. V lost 3 bases, J lost 3 bases, and 9 bases lay in between. This CDR3 has 13 residues. CDR1 MNHNS and CDR2 SASEGT come from the germline V gene. The CDR3 DNA reads TGTGCCAGCAGTGAGACGTTCTTCTACGAGCAGTACTTC. Amino acids: CASSETFFYEQYF.

The J gene is TRBJ2-3, the V gene TRBV18; 10 nucleotides agree with TRBD2. The CDR3 runs to 16 residues. V shed 2 bases and J 4 bases; nucleotides not matched to a gene: 6. Germline V gene data show CDR1 as KGHSH and CDR2 as LQKENI. The CDR3 sequence: CASSPYSGRAADTQYF. The CDR3 bases are TGTGCCAGCTCACCATACAGCGGGAGGGCCGCAGATACGCAGTATTTT.